This TCR beta chain is drawn from a study of memory CD4+ T cells and cytomegalovirus serostatus. Overall study context: Donors were healthy Belgian adults, 8 to 10 CMV seropositive and 20 to 30 seronegative.

The sort gate was single viable CD3+CD4+CD8-CD45RO+ cells for memory CD4+ T cells. After thawing, CD4+ T cells were positively selected. This clone was seen once. Authors' data handling: After removing out-of-frame reads, millions of distinct TCRbeta sequences remained. Generated by immunoSEQ multiplex PCR, the TCRdb table keeps only in-frame clones and is missing some. That table supplies the V and J calls and clone size; D and trimming were determined from the DNA. The sample consists of about 54,000 clones, around 78% of them appearing once. Germline CDR1 reads LNHDA; CDR2 reads SQIVND (reference sequence). The CDR3 has 14 residues. Trimming shortened V by 7 bases and J by 2 bases, and 12 bases separated the two germline ends.

The sample comprised memory CD4+ T cells from blood. This receptor was identified in an adult in good health and CMV-seronegative. V gene TRBV19 combines with J gene TRBJ1-3, with D perhaps TRBD1 (6 bases). This CDR3 reads CASIKQGAGNTIYF. DNA of the CDR3: TGTGCCAGTATAAAACAGGGTGCTGGAAACACCATATATTTT.